Shown below are 19 T cell receptor beta chains from a single sample sequenced in a study of radiation and T cells in renal cell carcinoma. Documented time point: blood 4 weeks post-SBRT, at nephrectomy. As for treatment: 15 Gy SBRT to primary tumor, nephrectomy 4 weeks later. TCRdb's copy holds only in-frame clones and misses some; the assay was immunoSEQ multiplex PCR. The table records roughly 64,000 clones, around 80% of them present only once. Material: blood, obtained from a patient whose treatment included radiotherapy and nephrectomy. These receptors were collected from a man between 60 and 75 years old with renal cell carcinoma.

This chain links TRBV19 with TRBJ1-5; a possible D gene is TRBD1 (5 bases). Germline CDR1 reads LNHDA; CDR2 reads SQIVND (reference sequence). V gave up 6 bases and J gave up 4 bases, with 13 bases separating them. The CDR3 is 14 residues long. The CDR3 sequence is CASSKTVMNQPQHF. For the CDR3, the DNA is TGTGCCAGTAGCAAGACAGTCATGAATCAGCCCCAGCATTTT.

This clone was picked up many times. The chain joins TRBV7-9 to TRBJ2-7; 7 nucleotides align to TRBD2. The CDR3 is 13 amino acids. J gave up 3 bases and V 4 bases, and 3 bases lay outside the gene matches. Germline V gene lookup returns CDR1 SEHNR and CDR2 FQNEAQ (reference sequence). CDR3 in amino acids: CASSSGTIYEQYF. CDR3 nucleotides: TGTGCCAGCAGCTCCGGGACTATCTACGAGCAGTACTTC.

The chain carries TRBV9 and TRBJ2-2; no clear D gene. Trimming stripped 0 bases from V and 5 bases from J, with 14 bases between. Germline values: CDR1 SGDLS, CDR2 YYNGEE. This CDR3 spans 16 amino acids. CDR3 DNA: TGTGCCAGCAGCGTAGGTGGGCCCCAATTGACCGGGGAGCTGTTTTTT. It is translated as CASSVGGPQLTGELFF.

The chain combines TRBV7-6 with TRBJ2-1, with 14 bases aligning to TRBD2. CDR3 length: 17 amino acids. The germline CDR1 and CDR2 sequences are SGHVS and FNYEAQ. Trimming removed 0 bases from V and 9 bases from J; junction bases left unmatched: 7. CDR3 nucleotides: TGTGCCAGCAGCTTAGCCTCCGGGACTAGCGGGAGCGGTGAGCAGTTCTTC. It translates to CASSLASGTSGSGEQFF.

The chain is built from TRBV9 and TRBJ2-1; TRBD2 might be the D (5 bases). Between the trimmed V and J ends, which lost 3 bases and 7 bases, there was a span of 14 bases. Germline V CDR1 and CDR2: SGDLS, YYNGEE. The CDR3 spans 14 residues. CDR3 sequence: CASSARWEKNEQFF. CDR3 DNA sequence: TGTGCCAGCAGCGCTCGGTGGGAGAAGAATGAGCAGTTCTTC.

The chain recombines TRBV29-1 with TRBJ1-1; D uncertain. The CDR3 is made up of 11 amino acids. Trimming left V 5 bases short and J 1 base short, with 5 bases between. Germline CDR1 is SQVTM and CDR2 is ANQGSEA. Here the CDR3 DNA reads TGCAGCGTTTGGGGGAACACTGAAGCTTTCTTT. This translates into CSVWGNTEAFF.

This chain joins TRBV19 and TRBJ2-2, with TRBD1 matching 8 bases. V gave up 4 bases and J gave up 5 bases; unmatched junction bases: 6. This CDR3 region has 15 residues. CDR1 and CDR2 from the germline V gene are LNHDA and SQIVND (reference sequence). The chain's CDR3 is CASSRRTGQTGELFF. For the CDR3, the DNA is TGTGCCAGTAGTAGGCGGACAGGGCAAACCGGGGAGCTGTTTTTT.

This rearrangement joins TRBV9 to TRBJ2-3; TRBD2 matches at 8 bases. The CDR3 length is 14 residues. CDR1 and CDR2 from the germline V gene are SGDLS and YYNGEE. Losses at the gene ends were 3 bases for V and 6 bases for J; bases not matched to a gene: 6. The CDR3 here is CASSGTGGADTQYF. The CDR3 coding sequence is TGTGCCAGCAGCGGGACGGGGGGGGCCGATACGCAGTATTTT.

This rearrangement joins TRBV7-8 to TRBJ2-5; 9 bases match TRBD2. CDR1 and CDR2 (germline): SGHVS, FQNEAQ. Losses at the gene ends were 2 bases for V and 3 bases for J; bases not matched to a gene: 7. The CDR3 is made up of 16 amino acids. The CDR3 nucleotides read TGTGCCAGCAGCTTATTGGGATTAGCGGGGGAAGAGACCCAGTACTTC. It is translated as CASSLLGLAGEETQYF.

The chain employs TRBV5-4 and TRBJ2-7, with D possibly matching TRBD2 (7 bases). CDR1 is SGHNT, CDR2 YYREEE, per germline (reference sequence). The V end was cut by 0 bases, the J end by 6 bases, with 13 bases between. CDR3 length: 14 residues. DNA for the CDR3: TGTGCCAGCAGCTTGGAGGGGGGGCGGGCCGAGCAGTACTTC. Translated, it gives CASSLEGGRAEQYF.

This chain connects TRBV5-1 to TRBJ2-2; D might be TRBD2 (6 bases). Trimming shortened V by 6 bases and J by 0 bases, and 15 bases separated the two germline ends. The CDR3 length is 16 residues. Germline CDR1 SGHRS, CDR2 YFSETQ. The CDR3 DNA reads TGCGCCAGCACTGGAGGGATGTTCGCGAACACCGGGGAGCTGTTTTTT. Translation gives CASTGGMFANTGELFF.

This clone was found a few times. V and J are TRBV10-2 and TRBJ2-2; the match to TRBD1 covers 10 bases. V shed 0 bases, J shed 6 bases, and the junction held 4 bases outside the gene matches. Germline CDR1 reads WSHSY; CDR2 reads SAAADI. This CDR3 has 16 residues. The CDR3 DNA reads TGCGCCAGCAGTGAGTCAGGGGACAGGGGTTCCGGGGAGCTGTTTTTT. It codes for CASSESGDRGSGELFF.

The rearrangement joins TRBV7-2 to TRBJ1-1; TRBD1 is a possible D gene (5 bases). From germline, CDR1 is SGHTA and CDR2 FQGNSA. V lost 1 base, J lost 1 base, and 7 bases lay in between. The CDR3 length is 14 residues. The CDR3 coding sequence is TGTGCCAGCAGCTTAGGAGGGGCGAACACTGAAGCTTTCTTT. Its protein product is CASSLGGANTEAFF.

This rearrangement joins TRBV5-1 to TRBJ1-1; 12 nucleotides align to TRBD1. V was clipped by 3 bases and J by 7 bases; unmatched bases: 10. This CDR3 region has 16 residues. CDR1 and CDR2 (germline): SGHRS, YFSETQ. This chain's CDR3 is CASSSGTGGTSVEAFF. The CDR3 bases are TGCGCCAGCAGCTCCGGGACAGGGGGCACGAGTGTTGAAGCTTTCTTT.

This clone appeared a single time. V and J are TRBV27 and TRBJ2-5; D is possibly TRBD2 (6 bases). Germline V CDR1 and CDR2: MNHEY, SMNVEV (reference sequence). Trimming cost V 8 bases and J 0 bases, with 7 bases left between them. CDR3 length: 12 residues. Here the CDR3 reads CASGLYQETQYF. DNA for the CDR3: TGTGCCAGCGGACTATACCAAGAGACCCAGTACTTC.

The J gene is TRBJ2-3, the V gene TRBV7-4; 9 nucleotides match TRBD1. Looked up from germline, CDR1 is SGHVT and CDR2 is SQSDAQ. Trimming cost V 5 bases and J 3 bases; bases outside gene matches: 12. The CDR3 consists of 17 residues. The CDR3 protein is CASSPEQGAGLTDTQYF. The DNA for the CDR3 is TGTGCCAGCAGCCCCGAACAGGGGGCTGGTCTAACAGATACGCAGTATTTT.

This chain uses TRBV10-1 with TRBJ2-1, with D uncertain. Germline CDR1 WNHNN, CDR2 SYGVQD (reference sequence). Trimming took 3 bases from V and 4 from J, leaving 4 bases between them. CDR3 length: 12 residues. In DNA, the CDR3 is TGCGCCAGCAGTGACAGTTACAATGAGCAGTTCTTC. Amino acid sequence: CASSDSYNEQFF.

This clone was counted between two and nine times. The V call is TRBV7-6, the J call TRBJ2-2; D remains unclear. The CDR3 has 14 residues. Trimming cost V 5 bases and J 0 bases, with 7 bases left between them. Germline CDR1 and CDR2: SGHVS and FNYEAQ. The CDR3 nucleotides are TGTGCCAGCAGCCTGATTGCGAACACCGGGGAGCTGTTTTTT. Its protein product is CASSLIANTGELFF.

The chain links TRBV2 to TRBJ2-1; weak D call: TRBD2 (6 bases). The V end lost 4 bases, the J end lost 9 bases, and 13 bases lay between the germline ends. The CDR3 consists of 13 residues. Germline lookup yields CDR1 SNHLY and CDR2 FYNNEI. The CDR3 here is CASSGVGEVEQFF. In nucleotides, the CDR3 is TGTGCCAGCAGTGGGGTAGGGGAGGTTGAGCAGTTCTTC.